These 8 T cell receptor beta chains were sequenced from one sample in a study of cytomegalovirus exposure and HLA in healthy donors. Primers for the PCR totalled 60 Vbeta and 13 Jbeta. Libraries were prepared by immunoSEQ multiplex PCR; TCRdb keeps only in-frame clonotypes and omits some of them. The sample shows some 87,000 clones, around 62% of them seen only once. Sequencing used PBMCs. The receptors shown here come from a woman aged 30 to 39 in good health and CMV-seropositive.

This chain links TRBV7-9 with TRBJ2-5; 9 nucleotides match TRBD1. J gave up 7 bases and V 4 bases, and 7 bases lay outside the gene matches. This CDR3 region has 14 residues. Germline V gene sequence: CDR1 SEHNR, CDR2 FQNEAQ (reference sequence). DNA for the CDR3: TGTGCCAGCAGCTCGGGACAGGGATCGGGGACCCAGTACTTC. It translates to CASSSGQGSGTQYF.

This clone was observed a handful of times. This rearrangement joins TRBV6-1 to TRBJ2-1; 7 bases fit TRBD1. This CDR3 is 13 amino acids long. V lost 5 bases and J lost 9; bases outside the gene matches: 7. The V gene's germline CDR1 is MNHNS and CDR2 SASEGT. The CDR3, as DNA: TGTGCCAGCAGTAGTACAGGGGTGGGTGAGCAGTTCTTC. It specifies CASSSTGVGEQFF.

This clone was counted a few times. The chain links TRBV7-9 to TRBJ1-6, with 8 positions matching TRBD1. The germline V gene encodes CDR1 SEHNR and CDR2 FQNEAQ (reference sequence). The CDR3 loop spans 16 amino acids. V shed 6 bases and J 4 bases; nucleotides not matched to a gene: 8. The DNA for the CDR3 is TGTGCCAGCAGTTCCGGACAGGGATTTTATAATTCACCCCTCCACTTT. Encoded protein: CASSSGQGFYNSPLHF.

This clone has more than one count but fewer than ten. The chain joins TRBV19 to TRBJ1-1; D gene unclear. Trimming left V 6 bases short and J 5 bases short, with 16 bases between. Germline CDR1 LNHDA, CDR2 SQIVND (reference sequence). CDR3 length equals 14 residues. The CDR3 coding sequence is TGTGCCAGTAGGCCCAAGACAAGTTCTACTGAAGCTTTCTTT. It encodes CASRPKTSSTEAFF.

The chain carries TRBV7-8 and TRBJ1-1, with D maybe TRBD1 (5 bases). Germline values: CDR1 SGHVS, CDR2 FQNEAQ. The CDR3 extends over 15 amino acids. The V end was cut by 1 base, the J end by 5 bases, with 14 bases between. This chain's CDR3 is CASSLGRGVGTEAFF. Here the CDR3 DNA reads TGTGCCAGCAGCTTAGGTCGGGGGGTCGGTACTGAAGCTTTCTTT.

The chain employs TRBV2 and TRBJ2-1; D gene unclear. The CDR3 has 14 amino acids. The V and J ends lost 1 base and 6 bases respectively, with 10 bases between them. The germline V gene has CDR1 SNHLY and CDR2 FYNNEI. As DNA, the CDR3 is TGTGCCAGCAGTGAAGGGCAGGCCAGCAATGAGCAGTTCTTC. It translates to CASSEGQASNEQFF.

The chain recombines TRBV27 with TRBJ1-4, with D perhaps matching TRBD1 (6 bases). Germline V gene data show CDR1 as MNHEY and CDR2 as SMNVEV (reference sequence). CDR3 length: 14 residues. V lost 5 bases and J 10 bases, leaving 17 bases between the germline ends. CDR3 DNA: TGTGCCAGCAGTCTTACAGGGTATGGAGGAAAACTGTTTTTT. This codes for CASSLTGYGGKLFF.

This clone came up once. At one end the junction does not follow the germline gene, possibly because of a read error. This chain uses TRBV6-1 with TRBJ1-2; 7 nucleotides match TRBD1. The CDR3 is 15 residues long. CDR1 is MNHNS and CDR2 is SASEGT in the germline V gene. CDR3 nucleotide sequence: TGTGCCAGCAGTGCGACAGGGTTTGCTAACTATGGCTACCCCTTC. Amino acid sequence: CASSATGFANYGYPF.